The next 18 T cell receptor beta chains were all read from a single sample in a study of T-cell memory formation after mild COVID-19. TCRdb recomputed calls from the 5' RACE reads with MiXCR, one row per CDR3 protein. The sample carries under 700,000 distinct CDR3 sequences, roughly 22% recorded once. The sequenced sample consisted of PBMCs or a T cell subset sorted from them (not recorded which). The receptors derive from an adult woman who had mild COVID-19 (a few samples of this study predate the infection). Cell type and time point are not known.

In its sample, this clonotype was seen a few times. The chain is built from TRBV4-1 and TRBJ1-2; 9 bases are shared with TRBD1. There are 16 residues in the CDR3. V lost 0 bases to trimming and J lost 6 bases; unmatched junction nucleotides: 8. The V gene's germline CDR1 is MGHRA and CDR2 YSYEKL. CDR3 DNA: TGCGCCAGCAGCCAAGATTTTAACAGGGGGCTAGATGGCTACACCTTC. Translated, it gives CASSQDFNRGLDGYTF.

The CDR3: CASSEWSGATYEQYF. The CDR3 nucleotides read TGTGCCAGCAGTGAATGGTCAGGGGCTACCTACGAGCAGTACTTC. The V call is TRBV6-1, the J call TRBJ2-7, with D perhaps matching TRBD1 (6 bases). Germline V gene sequence: CDR1 MNHNS, CDR2 SASEGT. Trimming left V 2 bases short and J 2 bases short, with 13 bases between. This CDR3 has 15 residues.

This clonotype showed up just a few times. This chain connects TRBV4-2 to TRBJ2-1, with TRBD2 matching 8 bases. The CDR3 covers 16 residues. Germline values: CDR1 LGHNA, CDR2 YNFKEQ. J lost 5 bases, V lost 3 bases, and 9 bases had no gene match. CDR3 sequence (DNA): TGTGCCAGCAGCCACCTAAGCGGGGGCCGGGACAATGAGCAGTTCTTC. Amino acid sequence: CASSHLSGGRDNEQFF.

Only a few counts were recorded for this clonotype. CDR3 nucleotides: TGCAGTGCTGACCCCGGGACAGGGACCTACGAGCAGTACTTC. As protein: CSADPGTGTYEQYF. The chain recombines TRBV20-1 with TRBJ2-7; 9 bases fit TRBD1. This CDR3 region has 14 residues. CDR1 and CDR2 from the germline V gene are DFQATT and SNEGSKA (reference sequence). V lost 5 bases and J lost 2; bases outside the gene matches: 7.

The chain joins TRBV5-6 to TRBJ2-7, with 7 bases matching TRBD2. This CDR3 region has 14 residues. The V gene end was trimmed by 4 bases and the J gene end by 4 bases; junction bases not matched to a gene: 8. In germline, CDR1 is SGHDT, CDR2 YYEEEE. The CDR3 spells CASSGLVDGYEQYF. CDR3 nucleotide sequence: TGTGCCAGCAGCGGACTAGTCGATGGGTACGAGCAGTACTTC.

This CDR3 reads CASSYSDTYYGYTF. Written as DNA, the CDR3 is TGTGCCAGCAGTTACTCGGACACCTACTATGGCTACACCTTC. The gene calls are TRBV6-5 and TRBJ1-2; tentatively, D is TRBD1 (5 bases). There are 14 residues in the CDR3. Germline V gene lookup returns CDR1 MNHEY and CDR2 SVGAGI. V was clipped by 0 bases and J by 3 bases, with 8 bases between them.

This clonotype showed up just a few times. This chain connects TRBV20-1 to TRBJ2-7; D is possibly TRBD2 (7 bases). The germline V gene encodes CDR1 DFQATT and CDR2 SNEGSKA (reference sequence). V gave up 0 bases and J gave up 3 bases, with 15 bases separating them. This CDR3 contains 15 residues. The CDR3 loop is CSAREDGGPDYEQYF. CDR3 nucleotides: TGCAGTGCTAGAGAGGACGGGGGGCCTGACTACGAGCAGTACTTC.

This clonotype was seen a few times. The CDR3 nucleotides read TGTGCCAGCAGCTTAGGAGTGGGTGGCAGGGGCAACTATGGCTACACCTTC. Translated: CASSLGVGGRGNYGYTF. The chain uses TRBV7-2 and TRBJ1-2, with D possibly TRBD1 on 6 matching bases. Germline V gene lookup returns CDR1 SGHTA and CDR2 FQGNSA. Trimming removed 1 base from V and 2 bases from J, with 17 bases in between. The CDR3 length is 17 residues. Using reference TRBV7-2 and TRBJ1-2 for the parts outside the CDR3, the full variable domain is GAGVSQSPSNKVTEKGKDVELRCDPISGHTALYWYRQSLGQGLEFLIYFQGNSAPDKSGLPSDRFSAERTGGSVSTLTIQRTQQEDSAVYLCASSLGVGGRGNYGYTFGSGTRLTVV.

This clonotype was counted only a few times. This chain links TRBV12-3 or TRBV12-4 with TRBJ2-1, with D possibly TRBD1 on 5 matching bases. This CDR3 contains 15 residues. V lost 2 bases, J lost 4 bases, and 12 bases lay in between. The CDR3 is CASSLLQGRYNEQFF. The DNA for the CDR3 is TGTGCCAGCAGTTTACTGCAGGGAAGGTACAATGAGCAGTTCTTC.

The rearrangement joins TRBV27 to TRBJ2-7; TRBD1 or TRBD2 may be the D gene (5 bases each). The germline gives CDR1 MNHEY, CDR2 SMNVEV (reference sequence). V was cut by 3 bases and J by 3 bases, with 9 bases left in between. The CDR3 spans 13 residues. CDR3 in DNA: TGTGCCAGCAGTTTGGGACGGTTCTACGAGCAGTACTTC. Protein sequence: CASSLGRFYEQYF.

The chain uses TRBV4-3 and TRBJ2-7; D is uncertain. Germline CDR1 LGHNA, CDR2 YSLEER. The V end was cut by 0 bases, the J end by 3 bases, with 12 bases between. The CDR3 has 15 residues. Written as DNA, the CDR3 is TGCGCCAGCAGCCAAGATGTCACCTGGGACTACGAGCAGTACTTC. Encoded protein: CASSQDVTWDYEQYF.

CDR3 loop: CSVGDTGELFF. The DNA of the CDR3 is TGCAGCGTGGGGGACACCGGGGAGCTGTTTTTT. This sequence joins TRBV29-1 and TRBJ2-2; D could derive from TRBD1 or TRBD2 (5 bases each). Germline V gives CDR1 SQVTM, CDR2 ANQGSEA. The CDR3 is made up of 11 amino acids. Trimming cost V 6 bases and J 3 bases, with 5 bases left between them.

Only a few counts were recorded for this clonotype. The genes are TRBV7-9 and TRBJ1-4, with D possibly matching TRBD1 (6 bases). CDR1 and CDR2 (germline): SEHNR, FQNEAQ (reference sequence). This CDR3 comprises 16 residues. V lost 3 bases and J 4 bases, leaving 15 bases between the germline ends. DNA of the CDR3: TGTGCCAGCAGCTTCTCCCAGGGGTTTTATAATGAAAAACTGTTTTTT. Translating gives CASSFSQGFYNEKLFF.

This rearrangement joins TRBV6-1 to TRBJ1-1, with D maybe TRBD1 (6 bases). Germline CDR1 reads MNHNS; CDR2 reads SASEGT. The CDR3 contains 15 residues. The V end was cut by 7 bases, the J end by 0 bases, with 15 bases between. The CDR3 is CASIKRGGVNTEAFF. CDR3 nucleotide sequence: TGTGCCAGCATCAAAAGGGGGGGTGTGAACACTGAAGCTTTCTTT.

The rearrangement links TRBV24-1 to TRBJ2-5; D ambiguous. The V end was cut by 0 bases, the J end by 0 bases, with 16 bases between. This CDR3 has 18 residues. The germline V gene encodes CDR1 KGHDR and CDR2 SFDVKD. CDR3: CATSDLGHLPRNQETQYF. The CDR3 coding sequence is TGTGCCACCAGTGATTTGGGGCACCTACCTCGGAACCAAGAGACCCAGTACTTC.

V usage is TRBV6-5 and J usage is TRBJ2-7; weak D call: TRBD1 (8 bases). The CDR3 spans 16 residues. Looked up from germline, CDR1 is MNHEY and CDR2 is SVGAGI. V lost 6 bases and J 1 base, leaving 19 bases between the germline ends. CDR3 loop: CASSRGQGGGSYEQYF. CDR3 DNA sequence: TGTGCCAGCAGCCGCGGACAGGGAGGGGGATCCTACGAGCAGTACTTC.

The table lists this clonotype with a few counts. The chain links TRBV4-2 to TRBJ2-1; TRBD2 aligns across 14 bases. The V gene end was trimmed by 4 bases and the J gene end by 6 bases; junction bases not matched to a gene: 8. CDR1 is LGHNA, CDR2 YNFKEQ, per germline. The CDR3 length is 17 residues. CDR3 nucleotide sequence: TGTGCCAGCAGCCTCCGACTAGCGGGGGGGCCGATCAATGAGCAGTTCTTC. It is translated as CASSLRLAGGPINEQFF.

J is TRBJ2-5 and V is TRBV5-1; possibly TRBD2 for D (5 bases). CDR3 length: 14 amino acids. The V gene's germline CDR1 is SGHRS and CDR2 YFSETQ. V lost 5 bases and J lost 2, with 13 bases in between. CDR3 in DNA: TGCGCCAGCAGACTAAAATCGGGACAAGAGACCCAGTACTTC. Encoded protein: CASRLKSGQETQYF.